Below, 30 T cell receptor beta chains from the same sample are listed, as sequenced in a study of CD8+ T cells in alopecia areata. RNA, once extracted, was reverse transcribed into cDNA for use as the sequencing template. Some clones are missing from TCRdb's copy, which holds only in-frame ones; the method was immunoSEQ multiplex PCR. This table holds 100,000 to 150,000 clones, roughly two fifths found once. Sequenced: CD4+ T cells sorted from blood. Every receptor here comes from a human donor with alopecia areata.

The gene calls are TRBV2 and TRBJ2-3; D remains unclear. The ends were cut back, 4 bases at V and 10 bases at J, with 15 bases in the middle. This CDR3 is built from 13 residues. From germline, CDR1 is SNHLY and CDR2 FYNNEI. The CDR3 loop reads CASSVGRRTAQYF. CDR3 coding DNA: TGTGCCAGCAGTGTCGGACGCCGCACGGCGCAGTATTTT.

This chain connects TRBV18 to TRBJ2-7; 12 bases fit TRBD1. The CDR3 runs to 15 residues. CDR1 and CDR2 (germline): KGHSH, LQKENI. After removal of 3 bases from V and 4 bases from J, the junction contained 4 bases not matched to a gene. CDR3 loop: CASSPGTGGRYEQYF. The CDR3 DNA follows: TGTGCCAGCTCACCTGGGACAGGGGGCAGGTACGAGCAGTACTTC.

The rearrangement joins TRBV18 to TRBJ2-5; D is undetermined. The CDR3 has 13 residues. Trimming cost V 3 bases and J 6 bases, with 11 bases left between them. Germline CDR1 reads KGHSH; CDR2 reads LQKENI. CDR3 sequence (DNA): TGTGCCAGCTCACCTCTAGAAAGGCAGACCCAGTACTTC. Its protein is CASSPLERQTQYF. Full variable domain (outside the CDR3, taken from reference TRBV18 and TRBJ2-5): NAGVMQNPRHLVRRRGQEARLRCSPMKGHSHVYWYRQLPEEGLKFMVYLQKENIIDESGMPKERFSAEFPKEGPSILRIQQVVRGDSAAYFCASSPLERQTQYFGPGTRLLVL.

The J gene is TRBJ1-5, the V gene TRBV29-1; the D gene is possibly TRBD1 (6 bases). Germline V gene sequence: CDR1 SQVTM, CDR2 ANQGSEA. The length of the CDR3 is 15 residues. The V gene lost 4 bases and the J gene lost 1 base, with 14 bases spanning the gap. In DNA form, the CDR3 reads TGCAGCGTTGCGCTTTACCAGGGGAGCAATCAGCCCCAGCATTTT. It translates to CSVALYQGSNQPQHF.

The V gene is TRBV5-8, the J gene TRBJ2-3, with TRBD1 matching over 7 bases. J gave up 6 bases and V 4 bases, and 5 bases lay outside the gene matches. Germline V gene sequence: CDR1 SGHTS, CDR2 YDEGEE. The CDR3 runs to 13 residues. CDR3 sequence reads: CASSKETGDTQYF. CDR3 DNA: TGTGCCAGCAGCAAAGAGACAGGGGATACGCAGTATTTT.

This clone was observed a few times. The genes are TRBV7-8 and TRBJ2-1, with TRBD1 identical over 7 bases. V was clipped by 0 bases and J by 9 bases; unmatched bases: 5. Germline assignment: CDR1 SGHVS and CDR2 FQNEAQ. This CDR3 is 14 amino acids long. CDR3 loop: CASSLAGTVVEQFF. Here the CDR3 DNA reads TGTGCCAGCAGCTTAGCGGGGACAGTCGTTGAGCAGTTCTTC.

This clone has only a few counts. J is TRBJ1-1 and V is TRBV29-1; D might be TRBD1 (5 bases). The CDR3 sequence is 12 residues long. The ends were cut back, 8 bases at V and 1 base at J, with 11 bases in the middle. Looked up from germline, CDR1 is SQVTM and CDR2 is ANQGSEA. CDR3 DNA: TGCAGCACGGGACTGCAGAACACTGAAGCTTTCTTT. It is translated as CSTGLQNTEAFF.

This chain connects TRBV29-1 to TRBJ1-4, with 9 positions matching TRBD1. Germline CDR1 is SQVTM and CDR2 is ANQGSEA. The CDR3 consists of 12 residues. V lost 6 bases to trimming and J lost 8 bases; unmatched junction nucleotides: 4. CDR3 sequence (DNA): TGCAGCGTGGGACAGGGACCAGAAAAACTGTTTTTT. Its translation is CSVGQGPEKLFF.

The chain employs TRBV30 and TRBJ1-5; D call uncertain. Trimming stripped 0 bases from V and 0 bases from J, with 6 bases between. Germline V gene sequence: CDR1 GTSNPN, CDR2 SVGIG (reference sequence). The CDR3 extends over 14 amino acids. The CDR3 DNA reads as TGTGCCTGGAGTGTGGGATCTAGCAATCAGCCCCAGCATTTT. It is translated as CAWSVGSSNQPQHF.

This rearrangement joins TRBV14 to TRBJ2-4; 9 bases are a match to TRBD2. The CDR3 runs to 20 residues. CDR1 is SGHDN, CDR2 FVKESK, per germline. The trim removed 0 bases at V and 0 bases at J, leaving 12 bases unmatched. CDR3 residues: CASSQDSAGGPSIAKNIQYF. CDR3 sequence (DNA): TGTGCCAGCAGCCAAGATAGCGCGGGAGGGCCCTCCATAGCCAAAAACATTCAGTACTTC.

V is TRBV4-1 and J is TRBJ1-6, with D unresolved. The V gene's germline CDR1 is MGHRA and CDR2 YSYEKL. Deletions cut 0 bases from V and 7 bases from J, with 19 bases between. CDR3 length: 18 residues. The CDR3 region is CASSQDLTDAFQNSPLHF. CDR3 sequence (DNA): TGCGCCAGCAGCCAAGATCTAACGGACGCTTTTCAGAATTCACCCCTCCACTTT.

This clone appeared a few times. The rearrangement links TRBV7-2 to TRBJ1-3, with unresolved D. Germline loops: CDR1 SGHTA, CDR2 FQGNSA. The V and J ends lost 2 bases and 2 bases respectively, with 7 bases between them. The CDR3 spans 14 residues. The CDR3: CASSLRTAGNTIYF. CDR3 nucleotides: TGTGCCAGCAGCTTAAGGACGGCTGGAAACACCATATATTTT.

V and J are TRBV29-1 and TRBJ2-1; no definite D call. The CDR3 totals 13 residues. Looked up from germline, CDR1 is SQVTM and CDR2 is ANQGSEA. V dropped 1 base and J dropped 7 bases, with 11 bases sitting between them. CDR3 residues: CSVEGQVRNEQFF. The CDR3 bases are TGCAGCGTTGAAGGCCAGGTGAGGAATGAGCAGTTCTTC.

The table lists this clone with a few counts. The rearrangement links TRBV28 to TRBJ2-1; 8 bases agree with TRBD2. Germline V lookup: CDR1 MDHEN, CDR2 SYDVKM. The CDR3 is 15 amino acids. Trimming took 6 bases from V and 3 from J; bases not matched to a gene: 7. The CDR3 nucleotides are TGTGCCAGCAGCCAAGGGGGACTAGACTACAATGAGCAGTTCTTC. Its translation is CASSQGGLDYNEQFF.

A few counts support this clone. This chain joins TRBV7-2 and TRBJ1-2; unclear D gene. Germline CDR1 is SGHTA and CDR2 is FQGNSA. CDR3 size: 11 residues. Trimming pared 8 bases from V and 9 bases from J, leaving 13 bases between. The CDR3 protein is CASRSSWSYTF. The CDR3 region has the DNA TGTGCCAGCCGTTCTTCATGGAGCTACACCTTC.

CDR3 DNA: TGTGCCAGCAGTTACGGTTCTAGCGCCCAAGAGACCCAGTACTTC. This encodes CASSYGSSAQETQYF. The chain recombines TRBV6-6 with TRBJ2-5, with D possibly matching TRBD2 (6 bases). CDR1 MNHNY and CDR2 SVGAGI come from the germline V gene (reference sequence). V was shortened by 2 bases and J by 1 base, with 11 bases between the two germline ends. This CDR3 has 15 amino acids.

CDR3 amino acids: CSVPNRREAQETQYF. Here the CDR3 DNA reads TGCAGCGTCCCCAACCGGCGGGAGGCCCAAGAGACCCAGTACTTC. The V and J genes are TRBV29-1 and TRBJ2-5, with 8 bases matching TRBD2. The V segment lost 6 bases and the J segment 1 base; nucleotides outside the gene matches: 10. The germline CDR1 and CDR2 sequences are SQVTM and ANQGSEA. There are 15 residues in the CDR3.

This clone was recorded a few times. The chain carries TRBV28 and TRBJ2-7; 7 nucleotides align to TRBD1. This CDR3 has 12 residues. CDR1 and CDR2 (germline): MDHEN, SYDVKM. With V trimmed by 6 bases and J by 9 bases, 8 bases remained unmatched. As DNA, the CDR3 is TGTGCCAGCAGCGGGACAAACAGGGGGCAGTACTTC. Translating it yields CASSGTNRGQYF.

This clone was counted a few times. The chain recombines TRBV28 with TRBJ1-2, with D unresolved. Per germline, CDR1 MDHEN and CDR2 SYDVKM. CDR3 length: 12 amino acids. The germline V and J ends were trimmed by 5 bases and 7 bases, with 11 bases remaining between them. CDR3 bases: TGTGCCAGCAGTCCTCGAACAAGTGGCTACACCTTC. Its translation is CASSPRTSGYTF.

V gene TRBV2 combines with J gene TRBJ2-5, with D uncertain. CDR1 and CDR2 (germline): SNHLY, FYNNEI. V lost 4 bases to trimming and J lost 2 bases, with 11 bases between them. The CDR3 is 14 residues long. This CDR3 reads CASSGPGRQETQYF. DNA for the CDR3: TGTGCCAGCAGTGGCCCGGGCAGGCAAGAGACCCAGTACTTC.

CDR3 sequence reads: CSVDSDRGTQYF. CDR3 DNA sequence: TGCAGCGTTGATTCGGACAGGGGGACCCAGTACTTC. V and J are TRBV29-1 and TRBJ2-5, with 9 bases fitting TRBD1. The length of the CDR3 is 12 residues. J lost 7 bases, V lost 3 bases, and 3 bases had no gene match. Germline values: CDR1 SQVTM, CDR2 ANQGSEA.

The CDR3: CASSTGAETSYEQYF. In DNA form, the CDR3 reads TGTGCCAGCAGCACTGGGGCAGAAACTTCCTACGAGCAGTACTTC. The rearrangement joins TRBV28 to TRBJ2-7, with D perhaps matching TRBD1 (5 bases). Trimming stripped 6 bases from V and 1 base from J, with 16 bases between. The CDR3 consists of 15 residues. The germline V gene encodes CDR1 MDHEN and CDR2 SYDVKM.

This clone has only a few counts. The chain's CDR3 is CASSPGGRNNEQFF. The CDR3 nucleotides read TGCGCCAGCAGCCCCGGGGGCAGAAACAATGAGCAGTTCTTC. This chain uses TRBV5-1 with TRBJ2-1; tentatively, D is TRBD1 or TRBD2 (6 bases each). The V gene's germline CDR1 is SGHRS and CDR2 YFSETQ. CDR3 length equals 14 residues. V lost 4 bases and J 5 bases, leaving 13 bases between the germline ends.

The chain carries TRBV7-9 and TRBJ1-1; no clear D. CDR1 is SEHNR and CDR2 is FQNEAQ in the germline V gene (reference sequence). The CDR3 spans 11 residues. V was cut by 6 bases and J by 11 bases, with 13 bases left in between. The CDR3 is CASSQEGWAFF. The CDR3 region has the DNA TGTGCCAGCAGTCAAGAGGGATGGGCTTTCTTT. Full variable domain (rest looked up from reference TRBV7-9 and TRBJ1-1): DTGVSQNPRHKITKRGQNVTFRCDPISEHNRLYWYRQTLGQGPEFLTYFQNEAQLEKSRLLSDRFSAERPKGSFSTLEIQRTEQGDSAMYLCASSQEGWAFFGQGTRLTVV.

This clone has more than one count but fewer than ten. The rearrangement links TRBV7-9 to TRBJ2-1, with D unresolved. This CDR3 has 11 amino acids. CDR1 is SEHNR and CDR2 is FQNEAQ in the germline V gene (reference sequence). With 5 bases removed from V and 10 bases from J, the gap between germline ends came to 9 bases. The DNA of the CDR3 is TGTGCCAGCAGCCCCCAGGAGGAGCAGTTCTTC. Translation gives CASSPQEEQFF.

The chain links TRBV29-1 to TRBJ1-1, with 7 bases aligning to TRBD1. Germline lookup yields CDR1 SQVTM and CDR2 ANQGSEA. The CDR3 runs 12 residues. The CDR3 region has the DNA TGCAGTGGGGGACAGATGAACACTGAAGCTTTCTTT. Its translation: CSGGQMNTEAFF.

This clone has at least ten counts. The chain uses TRBV7-2 and TRBJ1-6; 9 nucleotides line up with TRBD1. CDR1 and CDR2 (germline): SGHTA, FQGNSA. Unmatched junction bases numbered 12, after V lost 5 bases and J lost 7 bases. This CDR3 is built from 17 residues. CDR3 bases: TGTGCCAGCAGCCCGGGACAGGGAAGAGGGAACAATTCACCCCTCCACTTT. It is translated as CASSPGQGRGNNSPLHF.

This clone has a single count. The V and J genes are TRBV4-1 and TRBJ1-1; D is unresolved. CDR1 is MGHRA, CDR2 YSYEKL, per germline. The CDR3 length is 13 residues. Trimming pared 0 bases from V and 5 bases from J, leaving 7 bases between. The CDR3 DNA reads as TGCGCCAGCAGCCAAGACGTGGTAACTGAAGCTTTCTTT. Amino acid sequence: CASSQDVVTEAFF.

The chain has TRBV2 and TRBJ2-6; D could derive from TRBD1 or TRBD2 (5 bases each). Between the trimmed V and J ends, which lost 6 bases and 3 bases, there was a span of 15 bases. This CDR3 is built from 16 residues. Germline V gives CDR1 SNHLY, CDR2 FYNNEI. In DNA, the CDR3 is TGTGCCAGCAGAGGCCGGGGCACGGGTGGGGCCAACGTCCTGACTTTC. Translated: CASRGRGTGGANVLTF. Using reference TRBV2 and TRBJ2-6 for the parts outside the CDR3, the full variable domain is EPEVTQTPSHQVTQMGQEVILRCVPISNHLYFYWYRQILGQKVEFLVSFYNNEISEKSEIFDDQFSVERPDGSNFTLKIRSTKLEDSAMYFCASRGRGTGGANVLTFGAGSRLTVL.

This clone has only one observation. The V call is TRBV29-1, the J call TRBJ2-2; 8 bases align to TRBD1. CDR3 length: 15 amino acids. CDR1 and CDR2 (germline): SQVTM, ANQGSEA. J was trimmed by 0 bases and V by 5 bases; bases with no gene match: 5. The CDR3 here is CSVSQGASNTGELFF. The CDR3 nucleotides read TGCAGCGTTTCCCAGGGGGCGTCGAACACCGGGGAGCTGTTTTTT.